The 10 T cell receptor beta chains in this list originate from one sample, sequenced in a study of cytomegalovirus exposure and HLA in healthy donors. Primers: 60 Vbeta forward and 13 Jbeta reverse. Profiled with immunoSEQ multiplex PCR; TCRdb holds only in-frame clones, not every one. This repertoire shows around 150,000 clones, 65% to 70% found once; its top ten account for 4.5%. Sequenced material: PBMCs. The receptors originated from a young woman in good health and CMV-seropositive.

The chain combines TRBV7-9 with TRBJ1-1, with D hard to call. The CDR3 covers 13 residues. Looked up from germline, CDR1 is SEHNR and CDR2 is FQNEAQ (reference sequence). V gave up 8 bases and J gave up 6 bases, with 16 bases separating them. This chain's CDR3 is CASYSQAHSEAFF. CDR3 DNA: TGTGCCAGCTACTCTCAGGCACACTCTGAAGCTTTCTTT.

V usage is TRBV7-3 and J usage is TRBJ2-1; 11 bases align to TRBD2. The CDR3 consists of 16 residues. J was trimmed by 8 bases and V by 1 base; bases with no gene match: 7. Germline-derived CDR1 and CDR2 are SGHTA and FQGTGA. CDR3 DNA sequence: TGTGCCAGCAGCTTAAGAACTAGCGGGAGTACGGATGAGCAGTTCTTC. This gives the protein CASSLRTSGSTDEQFF. Variable domain in full (rest from reference TRBV7-3 and TRBJ2-1): GAGVSQTPSNKVTEKGKYVELRCDPISGHTALYWYRQSLGQGPEFLIYFQGTGAADDSGLPNDRFFAVRPEGSVSTLKIQRTERGDSAVYLCASSLRTSGSTDEQFFGPGTRLTVL.

The chain couples TRBV19 to TRBJ2-1; 12 bases line up with TRBD1. Germline lookup yields CDR1 LNHDA and CDR2 SQIVND (reference sequence). There are 16 residues in the CDR3. The V and J ends lost 5 bases and 10 bases, in that order; junction bases with no gene match: 12. CDR3 loop: CASSDPGQGAFNEQFF. For the CDR3, the DNA is TGTGCCAGTAGTGACCCGGGACAGGGGGCTTTTAACGAGCAGTTCTTC. The full variable domain, rest sourced from reference TRBV19 and TRBJ2-1, is DGGITQSPKYLFRKEGQNVTLSCEQNLNHDAMYWYRQDPGQGLRLIYYSQIVNDFQKGDIAEGYSVSREKKESFPLTVTSAQKNPTAFYLCASSDPGQGAFNEQFFGPGTRLTVL.

This chain uses TRBV7-2 with TRBJ1-5; D not resolved. This CDR3 is built from 13 residues. Trimming took 2 bases from V and 4 from J, leaving 6 bases between them. Per germline, CDR1 SGHTA and CDR2 FQGNSA. CDR3 DNA sequence: TGTGCCAGCAGCTTATCGGGGAATCAGCCCCAGCATTTT. Protein: CASSLSGNQPQHF.

The V gene is TRBV5-4, the J gene TRBJ1-2, with D maybe TRBD1 (5 bases). CDR1 and CDR2 (germline): SGHNT, YYREEE (reference sequence). V lost 6 bases and J 2 bases, leaving 14 bases between the germline ends. The CDR3 has 14 amino acids. The DNA of the CDR3 is TGTGCCAGCACCCTTAGCGGGGGAAACTATGGCTACACCTTC. It yields the protein CASTLSGGNYGYTF.

This clone was seen more than once but under ten times. V is TRBV6-7 and J is TRBJ1-1; 7 bases match TRBD1. TRBV6-7 is identified as an open reading frame with a role that is uncertain. The CDR3 is made up of 15 amino acids. V lost 6 bases to trimming and J lost 0 bases; unmatched junction nucleotides: 7. This CDR3 is CASRKTGYMNTEAFF. The CDR3 DNA reads as TGTGCCAGCAGGAAGACAGGGTACATGAACACTGAAGCTTTCTTT.

The J gene is TRBJ2-7, the V gene TRBV4-3; 7 bases line up with TRBD2. The CDR3 has 15 amino acids. Germline assignment: CDR1 LGHNA and CDR2 YSLEER. With 3 bases clipped from V and 2 bases from J, the junction kept 7 bases outside the gene matches. The CDR3 nucleotides read TGCGCCAGCAGCCAGAGCGGGGACCATGCCTACGAGCAGTACTTC. This codes for CASSQSGDHAYEQYF.

The table lists this clone with a count of one. The chain is built from TRBV10-3 and TRBJ2-3; 11 bases match TRBD2. J was trimmed by 1 base and V by 6 bases; bases with no gene match: 3. CDR1 and CDR2 (germline): ENHRY, SYGVKD. The CDR3 sequence is 15 residues long. The CDR3 loop is CAISRTSGRTDTQYF. The CDR3 region has the DNA TGTGCCATCAGCCGGACTAGCGGGCGCACAGATACGCAGTATTTT.

The chain recombines TRBV27 with TRBJ2-2; 8 nucleotides align to TRBD2. This CDR3 has 16 residues. Trimming at V came to 7 bases and at J to 4 bases, leaving 11 bases not matched to a gene. Germline values: CDR1 MNHEY, CDR2 SMNVEV (reference sequence). CDR3 coding DNA: TGTGCCAGCATGAAATCAGCGGGAGTTATCACCGGGGAGCTGTTTTTT. The encoded protein is CASMKSAGVITGELFF.

The gene calls are TRBV28 and TRBJ2-2, with TRBD2 matching 7 bases. The ends lost 7 bases at V and 5 bases at J; junction bases unmatched: 4. The germline gives CDR1 MDHEN, CDR2 SYDVKM. The CDR3 is made up of 13 amino acids. The CDR3 DNA is TGTGCCAGCAAGATGGGGGGGACCGGGGAGCTGTTTTTT. Translating gives CASKMGGTGELFF.